One TCR beta chain is described in this entry. The data belong to a study of CD8 T cells in Susac syndrome. The CDR3 is 14 residues long. CDR1 is SGHRS and CDR2 is YFSETQ in the germline V gene. V dropped 7 bases and J dropped 4 bases, with 18 bases sitting between them. The RNA input was roughly 0.45 to 1 ug, and it was reverse transcribed with random hexamers. immunoSEQ multiplex PCR amplified TCR beta CDR3 across 54 Vbeta, 13 Jbeta. Using its own MiXCR run on the immunoSEQ multiplex PCR reads, TCRdb lists one record per CDR3 protein. The sample holds 100,000 to 150,000 distinct CDR3 sequences; around 94% are singletons and the top ten take under 0.095%.

What was sequenced was CD4+ T cells from PBMCs. This sequence was found in a human donor in good health. The rearrangement joins TRBV5-1 to TRBJ2-7, with D unclear. CDR3 sequence: CASGASSGMYEQYF. The CDR3 DNA is TGCGCCAGCGGTGCCAGTAGTGGAATGTACGAGCAGTACTTC.